The 26 T cell receptor beta chains given below trace back to one sample, sequenced in a study of blood T cell repertoires in COVID-19. Produced via immunoSEQ multiplex PCR; TCRdb's table is partial and in-frame only. The sample records 140,000 to 150,000 clones, about nine tenths being singletons. Input material: PBMCs or T cells enriched from blood (not recorded which). Receptor source: a man between 60 and 75 years old who had recovered from COVID-19.

This clone was seen a few times. The chain combines TRBV19 with TRBJ1-4, with a possible D match to TRBD1 (6 bases). This CDR3 contains 16 residues. Per the germline V gene, CDR1 is LNHDA and CDR2 is SQIVND (reference sequence). The germline V and J ends were trimmed by 1 base and 3 bases, with 12 bases remaining between them. This CDR3 reads CASSIGRTASNEKLFF. In DNA, the CDR3 is TGTGCCAGTAGTATAGGGCGGACAGCCTCTAATGAAAAACTGTTTTTT.

V gene TRBV19 combines with J gene TRBJ1-5; D uncertain. Germline assignment: CDR1 LNHDA and CDR2 SQIVND (reference sequence). Trimming took 10 bases from V and 10 from J, leaving 26 bases between them. This CDR3 has 15 residues. The CDR3 is CATTPRDPPIRPQHF. CDR3 coding DNA: TGTGCCACCACACCCCGGGATCCCCCGATCCGTCCCCAGCATTTT.

This clone has a single count. J is TRBJ2-2 and V is TRBV21-1; TRBD2 was called by the table and not checked on the DNA. TRBV21-1 is a recognized pseudogene. CDR3 length: 16 residues. Written as DNA, the CDR3 is TGTGCCAGCAGCACCCTGGGGGGTCGGAACACCGGGGAGCTGTTTTTT. This sequence encodes CASSTLGGRNTGELFF.

The chain recombines TRBV2 with TRBJ2-7; perhaps TRBD2 as D (6 bases). V shed 6 bases and J shed 3 bases, with 15 bases lying between them. This CDR3 has 14 residues. The germline CDR1 and CDR2 sequences are SNHLY and FYNNEI. The CDR3, as DNA: TGTGCCAGCAGCTCGGGGGTGGGTTACTACGAGCAGTACTTC. Encoded protein: CASSSGVGYYEQYF.

This chain links TRBV19 with TRBJ1-1, with 8 bases that match TRBD1. Germline CDR1 LNHDA, CDR2 SQIVND (reference sequence). V was pared by 4 bases and J by 9 bases, with 7 bases of the junction left unmatched. The CDR3 runs to 13 residues. The CDR3, as DNA: TGTGCCAGTAGTACAGGGGGCGAGGGGAAAGCTTTCTTT. This sequence encodes CASSTGGEGKAFF.

The genes are TRBV5-4 and TRBJ2-1, with 11 bases fitting TRBD1. V shed 4 bases, J shed 7 bases, and the junction held 10 bases outside the gene matches. The germline gives CDR1 SGHNT, CDR2 YYREEE (reference sequence). The CDR3 runs 16 residues. The CDR3 DNA sequence: TGTGCCAGCAGCCCCCGGCGGGACAGGGGGGGAAATGAGCAGTTCTTC. Translation: CASSPRRDRGGNEQFF.

The V call is TRBV15, the J call TRBJ1-3, with D unclear. Trimming left V 8 bases short and J 0 bases short, with 8 bases between. Per the germline V gene, CDR1 is LNHNV and CDR2 is YYDKDF (reference sequence). The CDR3 has 13 amino acids. The CDR3 DNA reads as TGTGCCACCGAGGCGGGCTCTGGAAACACCATATATTTT. This sequence encodes CATEAGSGNTIYF.

The chain recombines TRBV10-3 with TRBJ1-6; 8 nucleotides align to TRBD1. In germline, CDR1 is ENHRY, CDR2 SYGVKD. CDR3 length: 14 residues. Germline trimming cut 4 bases from V and 10 bases from J; bases unmatched to any gene: 6. The CDR3 nucleotides read TGTGCCATCAGTGCGGACAGGGAAAACTCACCCCTCCACTTT. This codes for CAISADRENSPLHF.

This clone was counted a single time. This rearrangement joins TRBV27 to TRBJ1-4; 7 bases are a match to TRBD1. Per the germline V gene, CDR1 is MNHEY and CDR2 is SMNVEV (reference sequence). The ends lost 8 bases at V and 8 bases at J; junction bases unmatched: 14. CDR3 length: 15 residues. CDR3 DNA: TGTGCCAGCGGAACGAACGGGCAGGGGGGAGAAAAACTGTTTTTT. Its protein product is CASGTNGQGGEKLFF.

The chain links TRBV18 to TRBJ1-2; D remains ambiguous. There are 15 residues in the CDR3. Germline lookup yields CDR1 KGHSH and CDR2 LQKENI. Trimming removed 1 base from V and 1 base from J, with 10 bases in between. This CDR3 reads CASSPLPDFNYGYTF. As DNA, the CDR3 is TGTGCCAGCTCACCACTCCCCGACTTTAACTATGGCTACACCTTC.

The chain couples TRBV18 to TRBJ1-3; D is unresolved. The CDR3 runs to 14 residues. V lost 3 bases, J lost 0 bases, and 6 bases lay in between. The germline CDR1 and CDR2 sequences are KGHSH and LQKENI. The CDR3: CASSPIDSGNTIYF. The CDR3 DNA sequence: TGTGCCAGCTCACCCATAGACTCTGGAAACACCATATATTTT.

This clone was seen a single time. The gene calls are TRBV30 and TRBJ2-3, with 11 bases lining up with TRBD2. V trimming: 4 bases; J trimming: 7 bases; junction bases outside the gene matches: 1. Germline values: CDR1 GTSNPN, CDR2 SVGIG (reference sequence). This CDR3 comprises 12 residues. The CDR3 DNA is TGTGCCTGGACTAGCGGGGGGAATACGCAGTATTTT. This encodes CAWTSGGNTQYF.

The rearrangement uses TRBV4-1 and TRBJ1-3; TRBD1 agrees at 9 bases. J was trimmed by 4 bases and V by 3 bases; bases with no gene match: 4. The CDR3 sequence is 15 residues long. Germline loops: CDR1 MGHRA, CDR2 YSYEKL. The CDR3 here is CASSQGGQGGNTIYF. The DNA of the CDR3 is TGCGCCAGCAGCCAGGGAGGACAGGGGGGAAACACCATATATTTT.

V and J are TRBV9 and TRBJ2-5; D is possibly TRBD1 (5 bases). This CDR3 has 13 amino acids. Trimming stripped 4 bases from V and 1 base from J, with 8 bases between. Germline-derived CDR1 and CDR2 are SGDLS and YYNGEE. In nucleotides, the CDR3 is TGTGCCAGCAGCCCCCAGGGCCAAGAGACCCAGTACTTC. Protein sequence: CASSPQGQETQYF.

CDR3 sequence: CASSAGDTQYF. The CDR3 DNA sequence: TGTGCCAGCAGCGCGGGAGATACGCAGTATTTT. V is TRBV7-8 and J is TRBJ2-3; the D gene is possibly TRBD2 (5 bases). The germline V and J ends were trimmed by 5 bases and 5 bases, with 5 bases remaining between them. There are 11 residues in the CDR3. Germline V gene sequence: CDR1 SGHVS, CDR2 FQNEAQ.

The chain is built from TRBV5-4 and TRBJ2-1; 12 nucleotides match TRBD1. CDR1 and CDR2 (germline): SGHNT, YYREEE (reference sequence). The CDR3 extends over 15 amino acids. J lost 5 bases, V lost 4 bases, and 4 bases had no gene match. As DNA, the CDR3 is TGTGCCAGCAGCCGGGGACAGGGGGCTAACAATGAGCAGTTCTTC. Its protein is CASSRGQGANNEQFF.

This clone was counted a few times. The genes are TRBV16 and TRBJ2-7, with D perhaps TRBD1 (5 bases). Trimming took 4 bases from V and 5 from J, leaving 18 bases between them. The CDR3 extends over 15 amino acids. CDR1 KGHSY and CDR2 FQNENV come from the germline V gene. CDR3 bases: TGTGCCAGCAGCCCAAAGGGGTTTCTAATCCACGAGCAGTACTTC. This sequence encodes CASSPKGFLIHEQYF.

The CDR3 region is CASSPGASSYNEQFF. The CDR3 bases are TGTGCCAGCTCACCGGGCGCGAGCTCCTACAATGAGCAGTTCTTC. The chain combines TRBV18 with TRBJ2-1, with D unresolved. With 3 bases removed from V and 0 bases from J, the gap between germline ends came to 9 bases. Germline CDR1 and CDR2: KGHSH and LQKENI. The CDR3 loop spans 15 amino acids.

The rearrangement joins TRBV5-4 to TRBJ1-5; D unresolved. With 1 base removed from V and 7 bases from J, the gap between germline ends came to 12 bases. CDR3 length: 14 amino acids. From germline, CDR1 is SGHNT and CDR2 YYREEE (reference sequence). The CDR3 protein is CASSLSGSAQPQHF. The CDR3 DNA sequence: TGTGCCAGCAGCTTGTCCGGGTCTGCCCAGCCCCAGCATTTT. Full variable domain (remainder filled in from reference TRBV5-4 and TRBJ1-5): ETGVTQSPTHLIKTRGQQVTLRCSSQSGHNTVSWYQQALGQGPQFIFQYYREEENGRGNFPPRFSGLQFPNYSSELNVNALELDDSALYLCASSLSGSAQPQHFGDGTRLSIL.

V gene TRBV28 combines with J gene TRBJ1-1; D remains ambiguous. V gave up 7 bases and J gave up 1 base, with 13 bases separating them. Germline-derived CDR1 and CDR2 are MDHEN and SYDVKM. The CDR3 runs 14 residues. The CDR3 region is CASTSPGENTEAFF. The DNA for the CDR3 is TGTGCCAGCACCTCACCCGGGGAGAACACTGAAGCTTTCTTT.

This CDR3 is CASSPEAGTYEQYF. Written as DNA, the CDR3 is TGTGCCAGCAGCCCTGAAGCGGGGACCTACGAGCAGTACTTC. This chain joins TRBV7-8 and TRBJ2-7, with 7 bases fitting TRBD2. This CDR3 contains 14 residues. After removal of 5 bases from V and 2 bases from J, the junction contained 6 bases not matched to a gene. Germline V gene sequence: CDR1 SGHVS, CDR2 FQNEAQ.

The V call is TRBV11-2, the J call TRBJ1-6; maybe TRBD1 (6 bases). The CDR3 totals 13 residues. V lost 5 bases and J 6 bases, leaving 8 bases between the germline ends. Germline V gives CDR1 SGHAT, CDR2 FQNNGV. CDR3 amino acids: CASSLQGNSPLHF. The CDR3 bases are TGTGCCAGCAGCCTACAGGGTAATTCACCCCTCCACTTT.

The chain is built from TRBV5-1 and TRBJ2-7, with TRBD2 as a possible D gene (5 bases). The CDR3 runs to 15 residues. Germline values: CDR1 SGHRS, CDR2 YFSETQ. Deletions cut 0 bases from V and 2 bases from J, with 12 bases between. The CDR3, as DNA: TGCGCCAGCAGCTTGGCCGTAGCGCAGACCTACGAGCAGTACTTC. Translated, it gives CASSLAVAQTYEQYF.

This clone was counted a single time. J is TRBJ1-5 and V is TRBV19; tentatively, D is TRBD1 (6 bases). Trimming pared 3 bases from V and 5 bases from J, leaving 8 bases between. The length of the CDR3 is 13 residues. In germline, CDR1 is LNHDA, CDR2 SQIVND (reference sequence). The CDR3 DNA follows: TGTGCCAGTAGTATCTCAGGGGATCAGCCCCAGCATTTT. Translating gives CASSISGDQPQHF.

V gene TRBV7-9 combines with J gene TRBJ1-5; 9 nucleotides line up with TRBD1. CDR1 is SEHNR, CDR2 FQNEAQ, per germline (reference sequence). The CDR3 contains 14 residues. V trimming: 5 bases; J trimming: 5 bases; junction bases outside the gene matches: 4. CDR3 in amino acids: CASSVGTGHQPQHF. DNA of the CDR3: TGTGCCAGCAGCGTAGGGACAGGGCATCAGCCCCAGCATTTT.

The gene calls are TRBV4-2 and TRBJ1-3; 8 bases agree with TRBD1. The V segment lost 3 bases and the J segment 2 bases; nucleotides outside the gene matches: 3. There are 15 residues in the CDR3. CDR1 and CDR2 (germline): LGHNA, YNFKEQ. The CDR3 here is CASSQADRAGNTIYF. The DNA of the CDR3 is TGTGCCAGCAGCCAGGCGGACAGGGCTGGAAACACCATATATTTT.